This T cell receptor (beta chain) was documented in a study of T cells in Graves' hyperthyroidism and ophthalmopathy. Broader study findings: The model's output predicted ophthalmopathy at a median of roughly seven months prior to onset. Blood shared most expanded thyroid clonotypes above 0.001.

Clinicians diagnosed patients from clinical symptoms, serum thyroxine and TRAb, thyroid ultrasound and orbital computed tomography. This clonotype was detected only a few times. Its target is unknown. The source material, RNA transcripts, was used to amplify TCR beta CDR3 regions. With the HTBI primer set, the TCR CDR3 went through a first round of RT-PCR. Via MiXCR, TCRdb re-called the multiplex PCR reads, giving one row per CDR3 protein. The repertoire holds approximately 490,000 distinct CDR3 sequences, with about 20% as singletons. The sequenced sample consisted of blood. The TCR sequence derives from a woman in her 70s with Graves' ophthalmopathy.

CDR3 region: CASSNTGTGRYEQYF. CDR3 DNA sequence: TGTGCCAGTAGTAATACCGGGACAGGGAGGTACGAGCAGTACTTC. The V call is TRBV19, the J call TRBJ2-7, with 9 nucleotides matching TRBD1. The V gene end was trimmed by 4 bases and the J gene end by 4 bases; junction bases not matched to a gene: 8. The CDR3 has 15 amino acids. Germline loops: CDR1 LNHDA, CDR2 SQIVND (reference sequence).